This T cell receptor (beta chain) was found in a study of cytomegalovirus exposure and HLA in healthy donors. Study-wide results and caveats: Exclusion applied to some V segments, including TRBV6-2 and TRBV6-3, as they were indistinguishable.

To note about this clone: Its antigen is still unknown.

Germline loops: CDR1 SNHLY, CDR2 FYNNEI. The CDR3 length is 12 residues. The V end lost 3 bases, the J end lost 7 bases, and 10 bases lay between the germline ends. Researchers ran the PCR with 60 Vbeta and 13 Jbeta primers. The data were produced by immunoSEQ multiplex PCR, yet TCRdb's version contains in-frame clones alone and is incomplete. The profile shows 210,000 or so clones, around three quarters of them singletons. The source of this sequence is a man aged 40-49 years in good health and CMV-seronegative. The sample comprised PBMCs. The chain couples TRBV2 to TRBJ2-7, with D unresolved. CDR3 sequence: CASSEQAREQYF. CDR3 coding DNA: TGTGCCAGCAGTGAGCAGGCCCGGGAGCAGTACTTC. The full variable domain, completed using reference TRBV2 and TRBJ2-7, is EPEVTQTPSHQVTQMGQEVILRCVPISNHLYFYWYRQILGQKVEFLVSFYNNEISEKSEIFDDQFSVERPDGSNFTLKIRSTKLEDSAMYFCASSEQAREQYFGPGTRLTVT.